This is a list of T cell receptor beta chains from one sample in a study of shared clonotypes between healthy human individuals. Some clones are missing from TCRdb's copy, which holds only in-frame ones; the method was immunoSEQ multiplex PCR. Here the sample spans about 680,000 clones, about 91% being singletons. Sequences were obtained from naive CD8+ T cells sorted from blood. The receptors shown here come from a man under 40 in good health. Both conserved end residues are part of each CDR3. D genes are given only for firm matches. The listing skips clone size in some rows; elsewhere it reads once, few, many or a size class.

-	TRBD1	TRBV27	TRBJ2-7	TGTGCCAGCAGTTTAATCCGGGACAGGGGTCCGGGCGAGCAGTACTTC	CASSLIRDRGPGEQYF
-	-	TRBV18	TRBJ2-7	TGTGCCAGCTCACCAGGGATCGGACTTACCTACGAGCAGTACTTC	CASSPGIGLTYEQYF
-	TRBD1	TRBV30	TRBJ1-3	TGTGCCTGGGACAGGGGAAGTGCCGTCTCTGGAAACACCATATATTTT	CAWDRGSAVSGNTIYF
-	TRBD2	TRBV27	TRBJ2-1	TGTGCCAGCATCCCTACTAGCGGGACTATGCAGTTCTTC	CASIPTSGTMQFF
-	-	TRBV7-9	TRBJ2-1	TGTGCCAGCACCCCTTTGGGCTTCTACAATGAGCAGTTCTTC	CASTPLGFYNEQFF
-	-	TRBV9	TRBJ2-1	TGTGCCAGCAGCGCCGGACTCAATGGCAATGAGCAGTTCTTC	CASSAGLNGNEQFF
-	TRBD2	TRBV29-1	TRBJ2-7	TGCAGCGTTGAAACCCTGGGACTAGCGGGGTCAGCCTACGAGCAGTACTTC	CSVETLGLAGSAYEQYF
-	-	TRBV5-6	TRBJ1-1	TGTGCCAGCAGCTTGTCGCCAGGTAGAATGAACACTGAAGCTTTCTTT	CASSLSPGRMNTEAFF
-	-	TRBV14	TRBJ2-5	TGTGCCAGCAGCCAAGATTTGGCAGTAGAGACCCAGTACTTC	CASSQDLAVETQYF
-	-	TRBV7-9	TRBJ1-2	TGTGCCAGCAGCTTAAGCCGGGGGGAGCCGAACTATGGCTACACCTTC	CASSLSRGEPNYGYTF
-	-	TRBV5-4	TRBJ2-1	TGTGCCAGCCGTTCGGTACTCGGGCCTACGGGGAATGAGCAGTTCTTC	CASRSVLGPTGNEQFF
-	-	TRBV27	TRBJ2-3	TGTGCCAGCAGCAGGGGAACAGATACGCAGTATTTT	CASSRGTDTQYF
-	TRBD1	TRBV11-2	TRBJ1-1	TGTGCCAGCAGCATCAGTCCCGGGACAGGGACTGACACTGAAGCTTTCTTT	CASSISPGTGTDTEAFF
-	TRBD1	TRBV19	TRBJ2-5	TGTGCCAGTAGTACTCGGGACAGGGTGGGAGAGACCCAGTACTTC	CASSTRDRVGETQYF
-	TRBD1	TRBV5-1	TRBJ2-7	TGCGCCAGCAGCTCGGGACAGGCCTCCTACGAGCAGTACTTC	CASSSGQASYEQYF
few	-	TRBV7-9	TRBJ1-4	TGTGCCAGCAGCTTAGATTTGGTTGAAAAACTGTTTTTT	CASSLDLVEKLFF
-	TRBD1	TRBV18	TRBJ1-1	TGTGCCAGCTCACCATCGTATTCGCAGGGGGGGAACACTGAAGCTTTCTTT	CASSPSYSQGGNTEAFF
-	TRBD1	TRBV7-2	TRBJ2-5	TGTGCCAGCAGCTTATCTACAGGGGGAGCGGAGACCCAGTACTTC	CASSLSTGGAETQYF
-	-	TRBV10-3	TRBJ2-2	TGTGCCATCAGCCCAACCCCGGTTGCCGACACCGGGGAGCTGTTTTTT	CAISPTPVADTGELFF
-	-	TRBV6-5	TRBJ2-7	TGTGCCAGCAGTTCCACGGCGACTGGCGGTTACGAGCAGTACTTC	CASSSTATGGYEQYF
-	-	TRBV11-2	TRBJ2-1	TGTGCCAGCAGCTGGGGTAATGAGCAGTTCTTC	CASSWGNEQFF
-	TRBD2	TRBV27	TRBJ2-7	TGTGCCAGCAGTTTAACTAGCGAATACGAGCAGTACTTC	CASSLTSEYEQYF
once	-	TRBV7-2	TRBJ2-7	TGTGCCAGCAGCTTAGCCTATGGGAGCGGGTACGAGCAGTACTTC	CASSLAYGSGYEQYF
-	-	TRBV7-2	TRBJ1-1	TGTGCCAGCAGAAGGGGCGGGTACACTGAAGCTTTCTTT	CASRRGGYTEAFF
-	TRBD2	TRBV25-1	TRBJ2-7	TGTGCCAGCAGTGAATGGGGGAGTAGCGGGAGGGCCTACGAGCAGTACTTC	CASSEWGSSGRAYEQYF
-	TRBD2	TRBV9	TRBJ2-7	TGTGCCAGCAGCGTAGGAGCGGGGGCAGGTGAGCAGTACTTC	CASSVGAGAGEQYF
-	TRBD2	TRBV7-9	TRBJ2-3	TGTGCCAGCAGCGCAAGCGGGGGCACAGATACGCAGTATTTT	CASSASGGTDTQYF
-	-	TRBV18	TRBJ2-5	TGTGCCAGCTCGCCTTCAGGTCAGGCGATCTTCCAAGAGACCCAGTACTTC	CASSPSGQAIFQETQYF
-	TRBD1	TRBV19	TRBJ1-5	TGTGCCAGTAGTCCCGGACAGGGCCAGCAGCCCCAGCATTTT	CASSPGQGQQPQHF
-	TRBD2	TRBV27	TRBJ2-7	TGTGCCAGCAGCATGGGGACTAGCGGGAGATTCTCCTACGAGCAGTACTTC	CASSMGTSGRFSYEQYF
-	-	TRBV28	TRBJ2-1	TGTGCCAGCAGTCCACTGGAGGGTACTGACAATGAGCAGTTCTTC	CASSPLEGTDNEQFF
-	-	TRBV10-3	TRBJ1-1	TGTGCCATCAGTGAGTCCGTAGACAGGAACGGTGAAGCTTTCTTT	CAISESVDRNGEAFF
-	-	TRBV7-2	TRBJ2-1	TGTGCCAGCAGCCCAGTACCTGCGGTTCAGAATGAGCAGTTCTTC	CASSPVPAVQNEQFF
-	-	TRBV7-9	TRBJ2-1	TGTGCCAGCAGCTTATTCCGGTCGAGCTCCTACAATGAGCAGTTCTTC	CASSLFRSSSYNEQFF
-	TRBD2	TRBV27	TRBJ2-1	TGTGCCAGCAGTTCACTAGCGGGACAGAGTGAGCAGTTCTTC	CASSSLAGQSEQFF
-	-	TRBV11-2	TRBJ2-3	TGTGCCAGCAGCTTATCGCCCCGGCAGGACGCAGATACGCAGTATTTT	CASSLSPRQDADTQYF